This T cell receptor (beta chain) was profiled in a study of T cells in Graves' hyperthyroidism and ophthalmopathy. Exclusion of a patient resulted from uncontrolled infection, other autoimmune disease, pregnancy or lactation. Study findings and constraints: Model output signaled ophthalmopathy a median approximately 6 months ahead of onset.

In germline, CDR1 is KGHSH, CDR2 LQKENI. CDR3 length: 14 residues. With 8 bases clipped from V and 10 bases from J, the junction kept 8 bases outside the gene matches. Amplification of TCR beta CDR3 regions used RNA as the template. First-round RT-PCR of the TCR CDR3 relied on the HTBI primer set. One entry per CDR3 protein results from TCRdb running MiXCR on the multiplex PCR reads. The sample comprises roughly 650,000 distinct CDR3 sequences, roughly 15% of which are singletons, and 2.5% to 4% rests with the top ten. This clonotype came up a few times. What it recognizes is unknown. V usage is TRBV18 and J usage is TRBJ1-6, with 10 bases that match TRBD1. The specimen was blood. This sequence originates from a woman between 40 and 55 years old with Graves' ophthalmopathy. In nucleotides, the CDR3 is TGTGCCAGCCAACGGGACAGGGGTTCCTCACCCCTCCACTTT. Amino acid sequence: CASQRDRGSSPLHF. Drawing the rest from reference TRBV18 and TRBJ1-6, the complete variable domain is NAGVMQNPRHLVRRRGQEARLRCSPMKGHSHVYWYRQLPEEGLKFMVYLQKENIIDESGMPKERFSAEFPKEGPSILRIQQVVRGDSAAYFCASQRDRGSSPLHFGNGTRLTVT.